These 13 T cell receptor beta chains originate from one sample sequenced in a study of T cell repertoires in cytomegalovirus infection. TCRdb used MiXCR to reprocess the reads, holding one entry per CDR3 protein. The sample lists more than 350,000 distinct CDR3 sequences, about 33% occurring once. The sample comprised PBMCs. The receptors shown here come from a human donor in good health (CMV status not recorded). Some clones in this sample may be carry-over from other donors' samples.

This clonotype occurred many times. The gene calls are TRBV7-8 and TRBJ1-4; D might be TRBD1 (5 bases). V lost 1 base and J lost 7, with 13 bases in between. The CDR3 contains 15 residues. Germline V gene lookup returns CDR1 SGHVS and CDR2 FQNEAQ. The CDR3 coding sequence is TGTGCCAGCAGCTTAGTAGCAGGGAAGAGTGAAAAACTGTTTTTT. Encoded protein: CASSLVAGKSEKLFF.

The J gene is TRBJ2-3, the V gene TRBV6-2 or TRBV6-3; D gene uncertain. This CDR3 comprises 12 residues. Germline CDR1 MNHEY, CDR2 SVGEGT. V was shortened by 2 bases and J by 2 bases, with 2 bases between the two germline ends. CDR3 protein: CASSYPTDTQYF. The CDR3 DNA sequence: TGTGCCAGCAGTTACCCCACAGATACGCAGTATTTT.

This rearrangement joins TRBV14 to TRBJ2-5; TRBD2 matches at 9 bases. The CDR3 runs to 16 residues. V lost 3 bases and J lost 4; bases outside the gene matches: 9. Germline assignment: CDR1 SGHDN and CDR2 FVKESK. In DNA form, the CDR3 reads TGTGCCAGCAGCCACTTTAATAGCGGGGGTGGAGAGACCCAGTACTTC. Residues: CASSHFNSGGGETQYF.

This clonotype has only a few counts. This chain connects TRBV11-2 to TRBJ2-7; weak D call: TRBD1 (5 bases). The germline gives CDR1 SGHAT, CDR2 FQNNGV. This CDR3 spans 15 amino acids. The germline V and J ends were trimmed by 1 base and 4 bases, with 14 bases remaining between them. CDR3 nucleotide sequence: TGTGCCAGCAGCTTAGGGAGACAGATTGAATACGAGCAGTACTTC. Its protein is CASSLGRQIEYEQYF.

CDR3 loop: CSAREMGPQNRGEAFF. In nucleotides, the CDR3 is TGCAGTGCTAGAGAGATGGGACCACAGAATCGAGGGGAAGCTTTCTTT. The chain has TRBV20-1 and TRBJ1-1, with D possibly TRBD1 on 5 matching bases. The germline V gene has CDR1 DFQATT and CDR2 SNEGSKA (reference sequence). The CDR3 contains 16 residues. Trimming took 0 bases from V and 8 from J, leaving 22 bases between them.

Concerning this clonotype itself: This clone may be a read error of a much larger clone one base away. CDR3 coding DNA: TGCAGTGCTCCTCGCCGCGGGGGAGAGACCCAGTACTTC. Amino acid sequence: CSAPRRGGETQYF. The V and J genes are TRBV20-1 and TRBJ2-5, with 7 bases identical to TRBD2. The CDR3 consists of 13 residues. The germline CDR1 and CDR2 sequences are DFQATT and SNEGSKA (reference sequence). With V trimmed by 5 bases and J by 4 bases, 7 bases remained unmatched.

The V call is TRBV12-3 or TRBV12-4, the J call TRBJ2-7; 8 nucleotides align to TRBD1. V lost 6 bases to trimming and J lost 6 bases; unmatched junction nucleotides: 4. The CDR3 sequence is 12 residues long. CDR3 DNA sequence: TGTGCCAGCAGCCTGACAGGGGCCGAGCAGTACTTC. Amino acid sequence: CASSLTGAEQYF.

Details on this clonotype: A much larger clone differs from this one at a single base, so this may be a read error. This chain connects TRBV7-8 to TRBJ1-2, with D possibly TRBD1 on 6 matching bases. Germline values: CDR1 SGHVS, CDR2 FQNEAQ. The CDR3 is 12 residues long. Written as DNA, the CDR3 is TGTTCCAGCAGCTTGGGGGCGGGTGGCTACACCTTC. Its translation is CSSSLGAGGYTF.

V gene TRBV29-1 combines with J gene TRBJ2-7, with TRBD1 as a possible D gene (5 bases). V was pared by 5 bases and J by 10 bases, with 15 bases between. Per germline, CDR1 SQVTM and CDR2 ANQGSEA. The CDR3 contains 11 residues. CDR3 amino acids: CSVRLGDGQYF. As DNA, the CDR3 is TGCAGCGTTCGGTTAGGGGATGGACAGTACTTC.

This clonotype was seen a handful of times. In DNA form, the CDR3 reads TGTGCCAGCAGTTGGTTGACGCGGCAGACTGAAGCTTTCTTT. It codes for CASSWLTRQTEAFF. V is TRBV6-5 and J is TRBJ1-1; D is undetermined. The CDR3 consists of 14 residues. Germline V CDR1 and CDR2: MNHEY, SVGAGI. Trimming took off 4 bases at V and 5 bases at J, with 14 bases between the two ends.

The rearrangement uses TRBV10-2 and TRBJ1-1; D remains unclear. Trimming left V 8 bases short and J 1 base short, with 14 bases between. From germline, CDR1 is WSHSY and CDR2 SAAADI. The CDR3 loop spans 14 amino acids. The DNA for the CDR3 is TGCGCCAGCCTACCCGTCCTCGAGAACACTGAAGCTTTCTTT. Encoded protein: CASLPVLENTEAFF.

This clonotype occurred a few times. V is TRBV6-5 and J is TRBJ1-2; D not resolved. CDR3 length: 15 amino acids. Per the germline V gene, CDR1 is MNHEY and CDR2 is SVGAGI. With 9 bases removed from V and 7 bases from J, the gap between germline ends came to 24 bases. DNA for the CDR3: TGTGCCAGAACAAGAACAACACCCGTATCAAGTGGCTACACCTTC. Translation: CARTRTTPVSSGYTF.

This clonotype was observed a handful of times. This sequence joins TRBV29-1 and TRBJ1-1; 10 nucleotides align to TRBD1. Trimming at V came to 7 bases and at J to 0 bases, leaving 5 bases not matched to a gene. This CDR3 spans 14 amino acids. Germline V CDR1 and CDR2: SQVTM, ANQGSEA. The CDR3 DNA sequence: TGCAGCGGACAGGGGGCATCGGTGAACACTGAAGCTTTCTTT. Protein sequence: CSGQGASVNTEAFF.